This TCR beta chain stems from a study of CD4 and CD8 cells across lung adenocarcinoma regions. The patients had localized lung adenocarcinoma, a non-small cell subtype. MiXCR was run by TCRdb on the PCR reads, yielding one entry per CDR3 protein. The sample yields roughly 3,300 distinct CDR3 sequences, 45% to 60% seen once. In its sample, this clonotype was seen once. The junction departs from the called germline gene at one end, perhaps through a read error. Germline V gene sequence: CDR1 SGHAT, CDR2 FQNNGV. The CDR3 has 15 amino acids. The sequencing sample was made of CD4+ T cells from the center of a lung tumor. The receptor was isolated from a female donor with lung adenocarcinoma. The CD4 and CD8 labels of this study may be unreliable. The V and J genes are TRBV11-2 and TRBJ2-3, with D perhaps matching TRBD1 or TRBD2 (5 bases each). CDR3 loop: CAASPGVGDEETQYF. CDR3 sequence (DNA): TGTGCCGCCAGCCCCGGGGTCGGGGACGAAGAGACGCAGTATTTC.